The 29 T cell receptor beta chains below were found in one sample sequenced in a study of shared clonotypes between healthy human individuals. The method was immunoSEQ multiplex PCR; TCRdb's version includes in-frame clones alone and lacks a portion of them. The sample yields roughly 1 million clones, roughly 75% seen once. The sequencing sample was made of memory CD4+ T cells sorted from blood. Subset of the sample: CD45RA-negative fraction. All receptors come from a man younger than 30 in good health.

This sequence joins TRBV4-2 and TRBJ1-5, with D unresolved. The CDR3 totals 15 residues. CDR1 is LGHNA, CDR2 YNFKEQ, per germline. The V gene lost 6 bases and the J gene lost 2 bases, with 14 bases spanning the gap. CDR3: CASSPGGGRNQPQHF. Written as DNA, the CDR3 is TGTGCCAGCAGTCCCGGCGGAGGGCGCAATCAGCCCCAGCATTTT.

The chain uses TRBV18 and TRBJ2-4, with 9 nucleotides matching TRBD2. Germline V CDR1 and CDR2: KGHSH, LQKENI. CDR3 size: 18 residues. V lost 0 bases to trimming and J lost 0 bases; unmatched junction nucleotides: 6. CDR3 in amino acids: CASSPPASGAGAKNIQYF. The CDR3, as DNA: TGTGCCAGCTCACCACCGGCTAGCGGGGCGGGAGCCAAAAACATTCAGTACTTC.

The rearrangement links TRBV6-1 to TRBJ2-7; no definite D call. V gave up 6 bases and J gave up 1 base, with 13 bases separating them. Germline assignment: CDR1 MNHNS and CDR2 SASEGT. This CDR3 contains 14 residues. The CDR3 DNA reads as TGTGCCAGCAGCGGACGGACCGAGTCCTACGAGCAGTACTTC. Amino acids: CASSGRTESYEQYF.

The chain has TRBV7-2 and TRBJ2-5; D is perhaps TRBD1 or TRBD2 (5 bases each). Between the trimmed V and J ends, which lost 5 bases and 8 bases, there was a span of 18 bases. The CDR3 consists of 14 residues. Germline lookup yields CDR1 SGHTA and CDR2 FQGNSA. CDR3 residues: CASSPRRDRGTQYF. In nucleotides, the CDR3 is TGTGCCAGCAGCCCGCGCCGGGACCGCGGCACCCAGTACTTC.

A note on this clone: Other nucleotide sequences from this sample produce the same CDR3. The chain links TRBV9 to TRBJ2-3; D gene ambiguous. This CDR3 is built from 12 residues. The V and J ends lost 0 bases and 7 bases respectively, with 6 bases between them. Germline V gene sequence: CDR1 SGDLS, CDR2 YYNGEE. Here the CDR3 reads CASSVEENTQYF. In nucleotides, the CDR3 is TGTGCCAGCAGCGTAGAGGAAAATACGCAGTATTTT.

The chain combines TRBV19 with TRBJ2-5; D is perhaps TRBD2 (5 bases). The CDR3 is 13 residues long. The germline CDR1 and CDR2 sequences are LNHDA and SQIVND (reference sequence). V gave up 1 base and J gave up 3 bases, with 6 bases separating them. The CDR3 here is CASSIGREETQYF. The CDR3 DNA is TGTGCCAGTAGTATAGGGCGGGAAGAGACCCAGTACTTC.

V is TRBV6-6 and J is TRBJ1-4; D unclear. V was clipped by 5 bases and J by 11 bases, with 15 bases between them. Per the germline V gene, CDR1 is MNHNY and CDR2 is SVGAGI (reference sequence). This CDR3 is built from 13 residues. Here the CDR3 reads CASSPPGVGKLFF. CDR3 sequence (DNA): TGTGCCAGCAGTCCCCCTGGGGTAGGGAAACTGTTTTTT.

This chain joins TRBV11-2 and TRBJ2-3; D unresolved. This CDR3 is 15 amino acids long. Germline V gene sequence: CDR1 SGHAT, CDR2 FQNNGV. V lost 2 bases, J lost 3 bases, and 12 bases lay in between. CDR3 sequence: CASSLLAVQTDTQYF. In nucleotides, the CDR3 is TGTGCCAGCAGCTTACTCGCGGTGCAAACAGATACGCAGTATTTT.

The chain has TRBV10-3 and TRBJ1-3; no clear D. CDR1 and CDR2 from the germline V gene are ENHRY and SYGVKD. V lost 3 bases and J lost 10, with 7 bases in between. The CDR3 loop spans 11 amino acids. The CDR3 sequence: CAISDVGTIYF. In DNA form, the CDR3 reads TGTGCCATCAGTGACGTAGGGACCATATATTTT.

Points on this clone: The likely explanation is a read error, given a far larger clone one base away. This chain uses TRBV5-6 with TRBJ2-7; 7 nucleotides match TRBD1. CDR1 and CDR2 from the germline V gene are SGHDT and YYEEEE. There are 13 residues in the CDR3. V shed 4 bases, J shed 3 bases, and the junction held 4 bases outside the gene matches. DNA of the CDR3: TGTGCCAGCAGCCCGGGACAGCACTACGAGCAGTACTTC. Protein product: CASSPGQHYEQYF.

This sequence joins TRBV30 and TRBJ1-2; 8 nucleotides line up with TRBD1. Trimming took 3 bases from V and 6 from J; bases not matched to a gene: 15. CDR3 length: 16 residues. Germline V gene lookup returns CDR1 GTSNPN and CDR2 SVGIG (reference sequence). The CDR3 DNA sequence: TGTGCCTGGAGGGACCCCCCGGGACAGGCGACGCATGGCTACACCTTC. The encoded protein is CAWRDPPGQATHGYTF. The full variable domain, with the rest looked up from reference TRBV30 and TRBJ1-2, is SQTIHQWPATLVQPVGSPLSLECTVEGTSNPNLYWYRQAAGRGLQLLFYSVGIGQISSEVPQNLSASRPQDRQFILSSKKLLLSDSGFYLCAWRDPPGQATHGYTFGSGTRLTVV.

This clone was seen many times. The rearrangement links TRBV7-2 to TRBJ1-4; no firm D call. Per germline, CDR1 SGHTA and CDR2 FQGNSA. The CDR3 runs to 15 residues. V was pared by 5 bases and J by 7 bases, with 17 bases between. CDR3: CASSPWVSRGEKLFF. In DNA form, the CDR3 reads TGTGCCAGCAGCCCTTGGGTCAGCCGGGGTGAAAAACTGTTTTTT.

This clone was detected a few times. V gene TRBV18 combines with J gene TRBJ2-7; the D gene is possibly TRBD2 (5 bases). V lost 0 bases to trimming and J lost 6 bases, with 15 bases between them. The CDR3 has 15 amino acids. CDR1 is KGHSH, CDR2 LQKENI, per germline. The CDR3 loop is CASSPPGFEGPEQYF. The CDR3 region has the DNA TGTGCCAGCTCACCACCGGGTTTTGAGGGCCCCGAGCAGTACTTC. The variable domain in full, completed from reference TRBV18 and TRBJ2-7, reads NAGVMQNPRHLVRRRGQEARLRCSPMKGHSHVYWYRQLPEEGLKFMVYLQKENIIDESGMPKERFSAEFPKEGPSILRIQQVVRGDSAAYFCASSPPGFEGPEQYFGPGTRLTVT.

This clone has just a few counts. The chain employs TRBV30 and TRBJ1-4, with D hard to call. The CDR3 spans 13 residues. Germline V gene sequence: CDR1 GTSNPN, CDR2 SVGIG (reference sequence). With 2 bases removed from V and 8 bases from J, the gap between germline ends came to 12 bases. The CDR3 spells CAWSQALSEKLFF. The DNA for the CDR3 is TGTGCCTGGAGTCAGGCTTTATCCGAAAAACTGTTTTTT.

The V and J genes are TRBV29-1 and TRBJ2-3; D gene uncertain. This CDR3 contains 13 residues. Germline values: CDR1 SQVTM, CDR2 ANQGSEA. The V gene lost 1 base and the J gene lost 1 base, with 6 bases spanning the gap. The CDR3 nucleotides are TGCAGCGTTGAAGGGGCCCGCACAGATACGCAGTATTTT. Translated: CSVEGARTDTQYF.

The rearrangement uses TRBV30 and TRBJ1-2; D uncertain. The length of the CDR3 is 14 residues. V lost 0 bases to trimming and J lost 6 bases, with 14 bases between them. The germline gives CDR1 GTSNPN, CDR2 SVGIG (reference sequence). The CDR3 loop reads CAWSVLGRDNGYTF. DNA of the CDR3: TGTGCCTGGAGTGTACTCGGTCGAGACAATGGCTACACCTTC. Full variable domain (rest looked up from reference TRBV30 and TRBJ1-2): SQTIHQWPATLVQPVGSPLSLECTVEGTSNPNLYWYRQAAGRGLQLLFYSVGIGQISSEVPQNLSASRPQDRQFILSSKKLLLSDSGFYLCAWSVLGRDNGYTFGSGTRLTVV.

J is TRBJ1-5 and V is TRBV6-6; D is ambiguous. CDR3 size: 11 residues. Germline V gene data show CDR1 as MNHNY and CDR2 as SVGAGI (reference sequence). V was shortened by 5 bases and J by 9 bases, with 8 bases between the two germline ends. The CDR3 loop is CASSDLGPQHF. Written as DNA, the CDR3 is TGTGCCAGCAGTGATTTGGGGCCCCAGCATTTT.

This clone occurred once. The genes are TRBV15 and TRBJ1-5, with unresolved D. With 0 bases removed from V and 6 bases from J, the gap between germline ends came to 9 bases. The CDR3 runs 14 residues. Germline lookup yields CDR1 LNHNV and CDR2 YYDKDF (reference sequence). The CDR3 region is CATSRESISQPQHF. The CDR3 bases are TGTGCCACCAGCAGAGAATCGATCAGTCAGCCCCAGCATTTT.

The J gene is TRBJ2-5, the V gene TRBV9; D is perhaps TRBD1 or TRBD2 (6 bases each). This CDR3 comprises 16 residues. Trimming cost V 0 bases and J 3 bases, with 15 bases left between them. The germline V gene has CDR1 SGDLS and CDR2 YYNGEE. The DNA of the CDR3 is TGTGCCAGCAGCGTAGGTCGGGGGCGCCAGGAAGAGACCCAGTACTTC. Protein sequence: CASSVGRGRQEETQYF.

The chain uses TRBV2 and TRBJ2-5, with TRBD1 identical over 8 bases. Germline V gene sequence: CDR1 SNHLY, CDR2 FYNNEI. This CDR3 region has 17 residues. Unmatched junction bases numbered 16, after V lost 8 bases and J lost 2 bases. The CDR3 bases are TGTGCCAGCTCCCGAAGGGGGGCACAGGGGGTTCAAGAGACCCAGTACTTC. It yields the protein CASSRRGAQGVQETQYF.

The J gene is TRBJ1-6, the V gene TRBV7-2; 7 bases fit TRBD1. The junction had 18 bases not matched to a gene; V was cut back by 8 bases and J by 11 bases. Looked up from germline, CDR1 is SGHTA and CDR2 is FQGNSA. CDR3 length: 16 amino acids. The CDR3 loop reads CASDSSRGTKTTPLHF. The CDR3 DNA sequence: TGTGCCAGCGACTCAAGCAGGGGGACGAAAACTACACCCCTCCACTTT.

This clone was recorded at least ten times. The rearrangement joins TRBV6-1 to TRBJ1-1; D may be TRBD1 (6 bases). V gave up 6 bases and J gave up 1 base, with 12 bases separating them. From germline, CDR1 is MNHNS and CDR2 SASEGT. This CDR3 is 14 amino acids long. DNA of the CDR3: TGTGCCAGCAGGGCACCGGGACAGAACACTGAAGCTTTCTTT. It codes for CASRAPGQNTEAFF.

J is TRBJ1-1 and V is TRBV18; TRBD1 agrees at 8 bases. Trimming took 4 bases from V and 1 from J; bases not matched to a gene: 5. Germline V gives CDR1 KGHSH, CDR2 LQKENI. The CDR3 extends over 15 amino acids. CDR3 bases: TGTGCCAGCTCACAGGGGACAGGCCCGAACACTGAAGCTTTCTTT. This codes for CASSQGTGPNTEAFF.

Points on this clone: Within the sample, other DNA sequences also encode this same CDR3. Written as DNA, the CDR3 is TGTGCCAGCAGTTCGGGACAGGGGCCCTACGAGCAGTACTTC. Amino acids: CASSSGQGPYEQYF. The chain employs TRBV28 and TRBJ2-7; 10 nucleotides match TRBD1. The CDR3 totals 14 residues. CDR1 and CDR2 (germline): MDHEN, SYDVKM. The junction had 2 bases not matched to a gene; V was cut back by 4 bases and J by 2 bases.

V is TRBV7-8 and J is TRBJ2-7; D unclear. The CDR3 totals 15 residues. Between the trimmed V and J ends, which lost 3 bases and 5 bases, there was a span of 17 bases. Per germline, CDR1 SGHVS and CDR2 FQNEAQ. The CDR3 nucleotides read TGTGCCAGCAGCTTGTTAGGGAATTCCAAGGACGAGCAGTACTTC. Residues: CASSLLGNSKDEQYF.

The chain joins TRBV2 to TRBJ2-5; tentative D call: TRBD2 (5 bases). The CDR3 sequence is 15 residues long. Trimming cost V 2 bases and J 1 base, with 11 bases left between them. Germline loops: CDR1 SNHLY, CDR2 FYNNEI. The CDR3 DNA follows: TGTGCCAGCAGTGAAACAAGCGGCTTCCAAGAGACCCAGTACTTC. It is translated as CASSETSGFQETQYF.

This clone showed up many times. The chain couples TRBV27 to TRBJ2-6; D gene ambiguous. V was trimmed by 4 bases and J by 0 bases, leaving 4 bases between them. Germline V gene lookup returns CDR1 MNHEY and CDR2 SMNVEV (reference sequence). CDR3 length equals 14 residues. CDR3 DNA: TGTGCCAGCAGTTCCTACTCTGGGGCCAACGTCCTGACTTTC. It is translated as CASSSYSGANVLTF. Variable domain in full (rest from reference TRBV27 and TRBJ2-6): EAQVTQNPRYLITVTGKKLTVTCSQNMNHEYMSWYRQDPGLGLRQIYYSMNVEVTDKGDVPEGYKVSRKEKRNFPLILESPSPNQTSLYFCASSSYSGANVLTFGAGSRLTVL.

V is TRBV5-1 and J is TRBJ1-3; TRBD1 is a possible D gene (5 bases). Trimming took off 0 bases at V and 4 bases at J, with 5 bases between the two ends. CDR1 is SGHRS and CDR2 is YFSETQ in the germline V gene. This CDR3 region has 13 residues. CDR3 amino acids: CASSLEGGNTIYF. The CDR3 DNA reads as TGCGCCAGCAGCTTGGAGGGGGGAAACACCATATATTTT.

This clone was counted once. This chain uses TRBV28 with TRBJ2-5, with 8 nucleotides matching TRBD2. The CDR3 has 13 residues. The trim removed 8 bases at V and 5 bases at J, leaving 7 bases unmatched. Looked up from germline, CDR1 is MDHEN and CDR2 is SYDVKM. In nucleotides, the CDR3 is TGTGCCAGCGCGGGGGGCGCTTTGGAGACCCAGTACTTC. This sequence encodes CASAGGALETQYF. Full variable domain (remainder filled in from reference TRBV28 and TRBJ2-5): DVKVTQSSRYLVKRTGEKVFLECVQDMDHENMFWYRQDPGLGLRLIYFSYDVKMKEKGDIPEGYSVSREKKERFSLILESASTNQTSMYLCASAGGALETQYFGPGTRLLVL.